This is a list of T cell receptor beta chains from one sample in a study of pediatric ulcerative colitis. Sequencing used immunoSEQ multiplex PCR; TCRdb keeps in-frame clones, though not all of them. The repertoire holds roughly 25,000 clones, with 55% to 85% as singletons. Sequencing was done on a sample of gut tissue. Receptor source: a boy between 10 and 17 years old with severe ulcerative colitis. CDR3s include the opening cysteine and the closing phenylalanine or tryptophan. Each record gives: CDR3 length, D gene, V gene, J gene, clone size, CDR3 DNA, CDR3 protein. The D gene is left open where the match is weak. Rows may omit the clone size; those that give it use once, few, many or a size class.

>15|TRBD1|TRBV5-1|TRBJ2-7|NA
TGCGCCAGCAGCTTGGCAGGGGGCCTCACCTACGAGCAGTACTTC
CASSLAGGLTYEQYF
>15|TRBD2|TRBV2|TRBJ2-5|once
TGTGCCAGCAGTGGATCTAGCGGCTACCAAGAGACCCAGTACTTC
CASSGSSGYQETQYF
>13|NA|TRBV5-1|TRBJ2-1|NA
TGCGCCAGCAGCTTCAGGGGTGCCGATGAGCAGTTCTTC
CASSFRGADEQFF
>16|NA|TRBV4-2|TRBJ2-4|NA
TGTGCCAGCAGCCAAGATTTCCTAGCAGCCAAAAACATTCAGTACTTC
CASSQDFLAAKNIQYF
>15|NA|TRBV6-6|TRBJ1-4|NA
TGTGCCAGCAGTTCCGACGCGGGCAGGGCTGAAAAACTGTTTTTT
CASSSDAGRAEKLFF
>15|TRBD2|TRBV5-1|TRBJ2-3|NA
TGCGCCAGCAGACGCGGGGAGCGGGAAGGTGATACGCAGTATTTT
CASRRGEREGDTQYF
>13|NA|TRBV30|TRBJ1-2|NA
TGTGCCTGGAGTGTAGTGGGGGCGGGAGGCTACACCTTC
CAWSVVGAGGYTF
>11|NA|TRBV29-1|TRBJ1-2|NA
TGCAGCGTTGTGGGGGCGCTTGGCTACACCTTC
CSVVGALGYTF
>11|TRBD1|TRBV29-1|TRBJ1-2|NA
TGCAGCGTTGCAGGACAGGGGAAGTGGGGCTTC
CSVAGQGKWGF
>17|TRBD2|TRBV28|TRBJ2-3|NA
TGTGCCAGCAGTTCGGGACTAGCGGGAGGGTGGGCAGATACGCAGTATTTT
CASSSGLAGGWADTQYF
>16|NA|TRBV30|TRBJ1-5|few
TGTGCCTGGAGTGTGGGCCATGGACAGTCGGGGCAGCCCCAGCATTTT
CAWSVGHGQSGQPQHF
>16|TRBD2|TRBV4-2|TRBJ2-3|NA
TGTGCCAGCAGCCGAACTAGCGGGAGTAGTACAGATACGCAGTATTTT
CASSRTSGSSTDTQYF
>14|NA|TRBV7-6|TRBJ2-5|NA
TGTGCCAGCAGTCCTACAGGGCATTCCGAGACCCAGTACTTC
CASSPTGHSETQYF
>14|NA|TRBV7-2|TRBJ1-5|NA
TGTGCCAGCAGCATGGACACGTCCGATCAGCCCCAGCATTTT
CASSMDTSDQPQHF
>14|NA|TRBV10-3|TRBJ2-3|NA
TGTGCCATCAGTGGAACCGCCAGGGGAGATACGCAGTATTTT
CAISGTARGDTQYF
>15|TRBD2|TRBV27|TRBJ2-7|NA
TGTGCCAGCAGCCACGCGGGGGACGGTTTCTACGAGCAGTACTTC
CASSHAGDGFYEQYF
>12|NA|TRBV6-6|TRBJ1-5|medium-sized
TGTGCCAGCAGACGGACTAATCAGCCCCAGCATTTT
CASRRTNQPQHF
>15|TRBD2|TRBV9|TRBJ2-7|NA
TGTGCCAGCAGCCAAGCATCGGGACTAGCAAGTGAGCAGTACTTC
CASSQASGLASEQYF
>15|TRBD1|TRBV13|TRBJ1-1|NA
TGTGCCAGCAGCTCATCGGACAGGATGAACACTGAAGCTTTCTTT
CASSSSDRMNTEAFF
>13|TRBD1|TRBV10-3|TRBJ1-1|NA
TGTGCCTCGTCGGGACAGGGTGACGCTGAAGCTTTCTTT
CASSGQGDAEAFF
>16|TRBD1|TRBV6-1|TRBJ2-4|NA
TGTGCCAGCAGTGAAACAGTGACAGGGGTGGGGAACATTCAGTACTTC
CASSETVTGVGNIQYF
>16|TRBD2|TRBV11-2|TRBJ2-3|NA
TGTGCCAGCAGCCTGGGACTAGCGGGAGGCACAGATACGCAGTATTTT
CASSLGLAGGTDTQYF
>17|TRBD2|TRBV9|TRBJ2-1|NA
TGTGCCAGCAGCCCGCCTATAGCGGGAGGCCTAACTGGGGTCTTTTTCTTC
CASSPPIAGGLTGVFFF
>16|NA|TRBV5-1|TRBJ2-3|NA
TGCGCCAGCAGCTTGGAGACGGGGTCGAGCACAGATACGCAGTATTTT
CASSLETGSSTDTQYF
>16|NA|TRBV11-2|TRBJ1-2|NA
TGTGCCAGCAGCCCCAACGGGCAAGGGGGGGACTATGGCTACACCTTC
CASSPNGQGGDYGYTF
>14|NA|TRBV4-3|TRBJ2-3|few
TGCGCCAGCAGCCAACCCGGGGAGACAGATACGCAGTATTTT
CASSQPGETDTQYF
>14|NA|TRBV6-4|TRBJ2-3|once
TGTGCCAGCAGCCCGGAGGGTGAAACAGATACGCAGTATTTT
CASSPEGETDTQYF
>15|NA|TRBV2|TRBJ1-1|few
TGTGCCAGCAGTGAAGAGTTGGGGTCGGACCTGGAAGCTTTCTTT
CASSEELGSDLEAFF
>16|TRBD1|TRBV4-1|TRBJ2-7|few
TGCGCCAGCAGCCAAGATATAGGGGGCTCCCCTTACGAGCAGTACTTC
CASSQDIGGSPYEQYF
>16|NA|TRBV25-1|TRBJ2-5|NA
TGTGCCAGCAGTGAGAGAGGCGGGAAAGCCCAAGAGACCCAGTACTTC
CASSERGGKAQETQYF
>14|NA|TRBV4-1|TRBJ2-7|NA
TGTGCCAGCAGCCAAGACGCCAACTCCTACGAGCAGTACTTC
CASSQDANSYEQYF
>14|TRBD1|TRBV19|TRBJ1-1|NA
TGTGCCAGTAGCCGCGACAGGGGTAGCGGTGAAGCTTTCTTT
CASSRDRGSGEAFF
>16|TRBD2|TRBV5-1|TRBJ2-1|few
TGCGCCAGCACCCAACTAGCGGGAGGGCCGGGGAGTGAGCAGTTCTTC
CASTQLAGGPGSEQFF
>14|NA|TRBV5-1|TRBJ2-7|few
TGCGCCAGCAGCTTGGCCGTGGCGTCCTACGAGCAGTACTTC
CASSLAVASYEQYF
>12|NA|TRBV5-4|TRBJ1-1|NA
TGTGCCAGCAGCCAGGCGGCCCCTGAAGCTTTCTTT
CASSQAAPEAFF
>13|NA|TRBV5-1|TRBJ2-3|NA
TGCGCCAGCAGCTGGACTCCCCGGGATACGCAGTATTTT
CASSWTPRDTQYF
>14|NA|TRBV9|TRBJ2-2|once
TGTGCCAGCAGCGTACCATCTCCGTCCGGGGAGCTGTTTTTT
CASSVPSPSGELFF
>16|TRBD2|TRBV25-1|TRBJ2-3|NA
TGTGCCAGCAGAAGACCGGGACTAGAGGAGGCAGATACGCAGTATTTT
CASRRPGLEEADTQYF
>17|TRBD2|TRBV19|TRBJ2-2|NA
TGTGCCAGTAGCCAAAATGGGCTAGCGGGAAGCACCGGGGAGCTGTTTTTT
CASSQNGLAGSTGELFF
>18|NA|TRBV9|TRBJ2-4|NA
TGTGCCAGCAGCCCTAGGGGGGCGGACGCACTAGCCAAAAACATTCAGTACTTC
CASSPRGADALAKNIQYF
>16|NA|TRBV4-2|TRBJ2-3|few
TGTGCCAGCAGCCCGACTCAGGCTAGCGGCACAGATACGCAGTATTTT
CASSPTQASGTDTQYF
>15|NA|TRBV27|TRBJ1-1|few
TGTGCCAGCCCAGCGTGGGGCAAGGGAAACACTGAAGCTTTCTTT
CASPAWGKGNTEAFF
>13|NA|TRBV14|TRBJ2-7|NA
TGTGCCAGCAGCCCACTGGAGGGTAGCGAGCAGTACTTC
CASSPLEGSEQYF
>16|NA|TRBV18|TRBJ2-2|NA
TGTGCCAGCTCACCACCCACAGGGCTGGACACCGGGGAGCTGTTTTTT
CASSPPTGLDTGELFF
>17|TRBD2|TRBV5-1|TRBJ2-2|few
TGCGCCAGCAGCGTTGGACTAGCGGGAGGGAACACCGGGGAGCTGTTTTTT
CASSVGLAGGNTGELFF
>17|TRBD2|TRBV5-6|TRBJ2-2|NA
TGTGCCAGCAGCTTGTTTGGGACTAGCGGGATTACCGGGGAGCTGTTTTTT
CASSLFGTSGITGELFF
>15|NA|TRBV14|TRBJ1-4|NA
TGTGCCAGCAGCCAGCAGGGTCCCACACGAGAAAAACTGTTTTTT
CASSQQGPTREKLFF
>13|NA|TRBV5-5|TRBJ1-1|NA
TGTGCCAGCAGCTTGGGGTCTAACCCTGAAGCTTTCTTT
CASSLGSNPEAFF
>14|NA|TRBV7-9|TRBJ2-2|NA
TGTGCCAGCGGCCAGAGCGCGAACACCGGGGAGCTGTTTTTT
CASGQSANTGELFF